A single sample is the source of the 27 T cell receptor beta chains below, sequenced in a study of human T cells and chemical hapten exposure. TCRdb fed the RACE reads into MiXCR, producing one record per CDR3 protein. The sample has over 130,000 distinct CDR3 sequences; 10% to 15% are singletons. Sample time point: patch test 2, 6 weeks after DPC sensitization. Regarding treatment: therapeutic diphenylcyclopropenone sensitization with weekly scalp DPC. Sequenced here: whole blood, sampled in connection with sensitization to the hapten diphenylcyclopropenone (DPC). The receptors were gathered from a woman in her forties or fifties with alopecia areata. Some clones in this sample may be carry-over from other donors' samples.

This clonotype was found a few times. J is TRBJ1-4 and V is TRBV18; D gene uncertain. Trimming pared 6 bases from V and 6 bases from J, leaving 5 bases between. Germline CDR1 is KGHSH and CDR2 is LQKENI. The CDR3 is made up of 11 amino acids. The DNA for the CDR3 is TGTGCCAGCTCCCCGGATGAAAAACTGTTTTTT. Translating it yields CASSPDEKLFF.

This clonotype showed up many times. This chain connects TRBV27 to TRBJ1-1; a weak D match, TRBD1 (6 bases). V was clipped by 2 bases and J by 1 base, with 14 bases between them. Germline V lookup: CDR1 MNHEY, CDR2 SMNVEV (reference sequence). The CDR3 length is 16 residues. The CDR3 DNA sequence: TGTGCCAGCAGTTTAGGTACAGGGTTTTCGAACACTGAAGCTTTCTTT. It translates to CASSLGTGFSNTEAFF.

This clonotype was detected a few times. The chain has TRBV6-1 and TRBJ2-2; TRBD1 or TRBD2 may be the D gene (5 bases each). Germline CDR1 is MNHNS and CDR2 is SASEGT. The CDR3 is 13 amino acids. V shed 10 bases and J shed 4 bases, with 13 bases lying between them. The CDR3 DNA reads TGTGCCACCCGGGGCAAATCCACCGGGGAGCTGTTTTTT. Translation gives CATRGKSTGELFF.

V and J are TRBV14 and TRBJ2-1; perhaps TRBD2 as D (6 bases). Germline loops: CDR1 SGHDN, CDR2 FVKESK. The CDR3 totals 14 residues. With 1 base removed from V and 13 bases from J, the gap between germline ends came to 17 bases. DNA for the CDR3: TGTGCCAGCAGCCAAGTGCGAGGGCCGGGGGTTCAGTTCTTC. Its protein product is CASSQVRGPGVQFF.

This chain joins TRBV29-1 and TRBJ2-7, with a tentative D call TRBD2 (7 bases). The germline V gene encodes CDR1 SQVTM and CDR2 ANQGSEA. CDR3 size: 14 residues. Between the trimmed V and J ends, which lost 6 bases and 6 bases, there was a span of 21 bases. This CDR3 reads CSVEKGGVISEQYF. The CDR3 nucleotides are TGCAGCGTGGAGAAAGGGGGGGTCATCTCCGAGCAGTACTTC.

This clonotype was counted only a few times. This chain uses TRBV28 with TRBJ2-7; 9 bases match TRBD2. CDR3 length: 15 amino acids. V trimming: 2 bases; J trimming: 5 bases; junction bases outside the gene matches: 7. Germline V gives CDR1 MDHEN, CDR2 SYDVKM. The CDR3 spells CASSLGGSGSHEQYF. The DNA of the CDR3 is TGTGCCAGCAGTTTAGGCGGTAGCGGGAGTCACGAGCAGTACTTC.

This rearrangement joins TRBV5-1 to TRBJ1-2, with 8 positions matching TRBD1. The CDR3 has 12 amino acids. V shed 4 bases and J 8 bases; nucleotides not matched to a gene: 4. CDR1 and CDR2 (germline): SGHRS, YFSETQ. CDR3 amino acids: CASSTTGAGYTF. The CDR3, as DNA: TGCGCCAGCAGCACGACAGGGGCGGGCTACACCTTC.

The rearrangement uses TRBV18 and TRBJ2-1; the D call may be TRBD1 or TRBD2 (6 bases each). V shed 5 bases and J shed 8 bases, with 16 bases lying between them. The CDR3 is 14 amino acids. Looked up from germline, CDR1 is KGHSH and CDR2 is LQKENI. The CDR3 here is CASSTGARGDEQFF. CDR3 coding DNA: TGTGCCAGCTCAACGGGGGCCCGGGGCGATGAGCAGTTCTTC.

The V call is TRBV11-1, the J call TRBJ2-2; no clear D. The CDR3 loop spans 13 amino acids. The V gene's germline CDR1 is SGHAT and CDR2 FQDESV (reference sequence). Trimming pared 3 bases from V and 7 bases from J, leaving 9 bases between. The CDR3 region is CASSLSGLGELFF. The CDR3 nucleotides read TGTGCCAGCAGCTTGTCCGGCCTCGGGGAGCTGTTTTTT.

This clonotype appeared a few times. The chain joins TRBV9 to TRBJ1-4; the D is unclear. The V and J ends lost 3 bases and 3 bases respectively, with 12 bases between them. This CDR3 spans 15 amino acids. Germline V gene lookup returns CDR1 SGDLS and CDR2 YYNGEE. The CDR3 here is CASSARGSANEKLFF. The DNA for the CDR3 is TGTGCCAGCAGCGCACGGGGTTCGGCTAATGAAAAACTGTTTTTT.

This clonotype was picked up a small number of times. This sequence joins TRBV7-2 and TRBJ2-2; 9 bases align to TRBD1. There are 17 residues in the CDR3. From germline, CDR1 is SGHTA and CDR2 FQGNSA. V dropped 5 bases and J dropped 7; count of bases not matched to a gene: 14. The CDR3 protein is CASSPGDRVPQSGELFF. CDR3 coding DNA: TGTGCCAGCAGCCCAGGGGACAGGGTGCCTCAAAGCGGGGAGCTGTTTTTT.

The V call is TRBV29-1, the J call TRBJ2-3; D is ambiguous. V lost 0 bases and J lost 4, with 5 bases in between. This CDR3 is built from 12 residues. The germline V gene encodes CDR1 SQVTM and CDR2 ANQGSEA. DNA for the CDR3: TGCAGCGTTGAAGAGATCCCAGATACGCAGTATTTT. This sequence encodes CSVEEIPDTQYF.

This clonotype was counted ten times or more. The chain employs TRBV7-9 and TRBJ2-5, with a tentative D call TRBD1 (5 bases). Per germline, CDR1 SEHNR and CDR2 FQNEAQ (reference sequence). There are 14 residues in the CDR3. V lost 5 bases to trimming and J lost 4 bases, with 14 bases between them. The CDR3 loop is CASSPRQSLETQYF. In DNA, the CDR3 is TGTGCCAGCAGCCCAAGACAGAGTCTAGAGACCCAGTACTTC. Full variable domain (outside the CDR3, taken from reference TRBV7-9 and TRBJ2-5): DTGVSQNPRHKITKRGQNVTFRCDPISEHNRLYWYRQTLGQGPEFLTYFQNEAQLEKSRLLSDRFSAERPKGSFSTLEIQRTEQGDSAMYLCASSPRQSLETQYFGPGTRLLVL.

The chain recombines TRBV7-2 with TRBJ2-1; the D is unclear. The CDR3 has 13 amino acids. The germline CDR1 and CDR2 sequences are SGHTA and FQGNSA. V lost 5 bases, J lost 10 bases, and 15 bases lay in between. CDR3 region: CASSTTLLREQFF. CDR3 DNA: TGTGCCAGCAGCACGACCCTCCTCCGCGAGCAGTTCTTC.

This clonotype showed up many times. The rearrangement uses TRBV2 and TRBJ2-4; TRBD2 matches at 13 bases. CDR1 and CDR2 from the germline V gene are SNHLY and FYNNEI. After removal of 6 bases from V and 0 bases from J, the junction contained 8 bases not matched to a gene. CDR3 length: 18 amino acids. CDR3 region: CASRRTSGRALAKNIQYF. For the CDR3, the DNA is TGTGCCAGCAGGCGGACTAGCGGGAGAGCCCTAGCCAAAAACATTCAGTACTTC.

This clonotype has more than one count but fewer than ten. At one boundary the junction diverges from the germline segment, which might be a read error. V gene TRBV7-2 combines with J gene TRBJ2-7; D may be TRBD2 (6 bases). The CDR3 totals 14 residues. Germline V gene sequence: CDR1 SGHTA, CDR2 FQGNSA. DNA of the CDR3: TGTGCCAGCAGCCTAGCGCGGGGCCTGTCCGAGCAGTACTTC. This sequence encodes CASSLARGLSEQYF.

A few counts support this clonotype. V and J are TRBV19 and TRBJ1-5, with a possible D match to TRBD1 (5 bases). The CDR3 is 14 amino acids. V was clipped by 5 bases and J by 3 bases, with 11 bases between them. The germline V gene encodes CDR1 LNHDA and CDR2 SQIVND (reference sequence). CDR3 DNA: TGTGCCAGTAGTTCGCGACAGTCCAATCAGCCCCAGCATTTT. Protein sequence: CASSSRQSNQPQHF.

This clonotype has only one observation. The chain carries TRBV9 and TRBJ2-7, with unresolved D. V lost 0 bases and J lost 2, with 12 bases in between. This CDR3 spans 15 amino acids. Germline CDR1 and CDR2: SGDLS and YYNGEE. The CDR3 region has the DNA TGTGCCAGCAGCGTAGGACGAAGTCGTACCTACGAGCAGTACTTC. It specifies CASSVGRSRTYEQYF.

This chain joins TRBV6-6 and TRBJ1-3; D gene ambiguous. Deletions cut 5 bases from V and 2 bases from J, with 10 bases between. CDR1 is MNHNY, CDR2 SVGAGI, per germline (reference sequence). The CDR3 is 14 residues long. This CDR3 is CASSLGRTGNTIYF. As DNA, the CDR3 is TGTGCCAGCAGTCTTGGCCGGACTGGAAACACCATATATTTT.

This clonotype was seen a few times. The gene calls are TRBV20-1 and TRBJ1-2, with D unclear. Looked up from germline, CDR1 is DFQATT and CDR2 is SNEGSKA (reference sequence). The CDR3 contains 12 residues. V was shortened by 6 bases and J by 5 bases, with 13 bases between the two germline ends. CDR3: CSAPNGEYGYTF. The CDR3 DNA reads as TGCAGTGCGCCCAACGGGGAGTATGGCTACACCTTC.

Many counts were recorded for this clonotype. The junction departs from germline at one end; a sequencing error may be responsible. The J gene is TRBJ1-5, the V gene TRBV2, with 8 bases that match TRBD1. Germline V lookup: CDR1 SNHLY, CDR2 FYNNEI. CDR3 length: 16 residues. CDR3 nucleotide sequence: TGTGCCAGCAGCGACAGGGGCGGAATAAGCAATCAGCCCCGGCATTTT. This encodes CASSDRGGISNQPRHF.

This clonotype was recorded at least ten times. This rearrangement joins TRBV10-3 to TRBJ1-1; no reliable D call. Germline V gene lookup returns CDR1 ENHRY and CDR2 SYGVKD. This CDR3 is built from 14 residues. The V end was cut by 6 bases, the J end by 0 bases, with 11 bases between. The CDR3 DNA is TGTGCCATCAGGGCCGAGAACTTGAACACTGAAGCTTTCTTT. It specifies CAIRAENLNTEAFF.

The V and J genes are TRBV6-2 or TRBV6-3 and TRBJ2-2, with 8 bases fitting TRBD2. Unmatched junction bases numbered 6, after V lost 6 bases and J lost 3 bases. The CDR3 contains 15 residues. Germline lookup yields CDR1 MNHEY and CDR2 SVGEGT. The CDR3 sequence is CASSPGGSDTGELFF. The CDR3 DNA sequence: TGTGCCAGCAGCCCGGGGGGGTCGGACACCGGGGAGCTGTTTTTT.

The V and J genes are TRBV29-1 and TRBJ2-7; 7 nucleotides align to TRBD1. CDR1 and CDR2 (germline): SQVTM, ANQGSEA. V shed 7 bases and J 2 bases; nucleotides not matched to a gene: 5. The CDR3 totals 12 residues. CDR3 DNA: TGCAGCGGATCGACAGGGCCCTACGAGCAGTACTTC. It encodes CSGSTGPYEQYF.

This clonotype was counted between two and nine times. The J gene is TRBJ1-5, the V gene TRBV20-1, with D possibly matching TRBD1 (5 bases). Germline V lookup: CDR1 DFQATT, CDR2 SNEGSKA (reference sequence). The CDR3 consists of 12 residues. V was clipped by 3 bases and J by 5 bases, with 8 bases between them. Here the CDR3 DNA reads TGCAGTGCTAGCGGGGGGGATCAGCCCCAGCATTTT. Residues: CSASGGDQPQHF.

A note on this clonotype: At one end the junction does not follow the germline gene, possibly because of a read error. The chain recombines TRBV7-7 with TRBJ2-3, with 8 bases identical to TRBD2. The V gene's germline CDR1 is SSHAT and CDR2 FNYEAQ (reference sequence). The CDR3 covers 15 residues. DNA for the CDR3: TGTGCTAGCAGCCTGGGGGCGGGAGGAACAGATACGCAGTATTTT. Translating it yields CASSLGAGGTDTQYF.

This rearrangement joins TRBV30 to TRBJ2-5; D possibly matches TRBD1 or TRBD2 (5 bases each). The CDR3 consists of 13 residues. Germline V gene lookup returns CDR1 GTSNPN and CDR2 SVGIG (reference sequence). V was clipped by 3 bases and J by 0 bases, with 8 bases between them. As DNA, the CDR3 is TGTGCCTGGAGCCGGGGCAACCAAGAGACCCAGTACTTC. It specifies CAWSRGNQETQYF.